This T cell receptor (beta chain) appears in the sequencing data of a study of T-cell memory formation after mild COVID-19. 5'RACE with constant-segment primers yielded barcoded, UMI-tagged TCR alpha and TCR beta cDNA libraries. TCRdb re-analysed the 5' RACE reads in MiXCR, keeping a single row per CDR3 protein. Of about 320,000 distinct CDR3 sequences in the sample, 13% to 15% are singletons; the top ten hold 20% to 25%. Findings of the study overall: Day 37-peaking second-wave clones had unconfirmed SARS-CoV-2 specificity. Cross-reactive memory appears to have joined, as suggested by some responding clones showing up in pre-infection memory. Clones that got smaller from day 15 to 85 had even CD4/CD8, while clones growing later tipped toward CD4+.

This CDR3 comprises 12 residues. The V gene's germline CDR1 is SGHTA and CDR2 FQGTGA. Trimming cost V 2 bases and J 10 bases, with 9 bases left between them. This clonotype has more than one count but fewer than ten. What it binds is not known. What was sequenced was PBMCs or a T cell subset sorted from them (not recorded which). This sequence joins TRBV7-3 and TRBJ2-1; D could derive from TRBD1 or TRBD2 (5 bases each). The sequence derives from a young man who had mild COVID-19 (a few samples of this study predate the infection). Cell type and time point are not known. CDR3 in DNA: TGTGCCAGCAGCTTATTTGGGACGGAGCAGTTCTTC. This encodes CASSLFGTEQFF. The whole variable domain, remainder taken from reference TRBV7-3 and TRBJ2-1, is GAGVSQTPSNKVTEKGKYVELRCDPISGHTALYWYRQSLGQGPEFLIYFQGTGAADDSGLPNDRFFAVRPEGSVSTLKIQRTERGDSAVYLCASSLFGTEQFFGPGTRLTVL.